The entry below gives a single T cell receptor beta chain sequence along with its context. Its recognized antigen is unknown. Within one base of it there is no much larger clone, and no base qualities were kept. CDR1 and CDR2 are read off the germline V gene as MDHEN and SYDVKM. The V end loses 7 bases and the J end loses 4 bases, and a stretch of 8 bases separates them. From the cysteine through the phenylalanine, the CDR3 covers 13 amino acids. Of the read, only the CDR3 DNA is kept; its 39 bases are in frame from base 1. These data are taken from a study of blood T cell repertoires in COVID-19 (dated by TCRdb to the early 2020s). Background for the entire study: The collaborator samples originated in the United States, Italy and Spain and spanned the acute and convalescent phases of COVID-19. The material from the prospective study consisted of cDNA or gDNA derived from T cells, B-cell-depleted T cells, or PBMCs. The samples were drawn from two sources: the first 160 participants of the ongoing ImmuneRACE study, and 950 to 1,500 subjects contributed by 6 global collaborators. A de-identified subject ID, COVID-19 status, age in years and sex were almost always included in the sample metadata. Where HLA class I and class II types were available, the types were taken from metadata supplied by the sample provider, not from assay-based typing. The repertoires were made available in a free public database intended to serve as a resource for research on the immune response to SARS-CoV-2. Subjects who had been exposed to COVID-19, were actively infected with it, or had recovered from it provided the deeply sampled blood TCRbeta repertoires that made up the dataset. The paper's findings and limits, for the study overall: How much clinical and demographic metadata was included differed by source and by participant, and the metadata was provided uncurated.

TCRbeta CDR3 regions were amplified from genomic DNA using the immunoSEQ Assay, a bias-controlled multiplex PCR. The original methods were these. The number of nucleated cells in each sample was estimated from the amplification of reference gene primers within the assay. To quantify the absolute abundance of each unique TCRbeta CDR3 rearrangement, sequence reads were collapsed and filtered. Productive Simpson clonality was computed per sample as the square root of Simpson's diversity index over productive rearrangements. Drawn from immuneACCESS, this table holds only the in-frame rearrangements with V and J called that TCRdb kept. Clones are partly lost; checked studies trace under half to an unresolved V gene and leave the rest unexplained. Clonal size and the V and J genes are those of that table, whereas D and trimming came from the DNA. Here the sample has tens of thousands of clones; 60% to 85% occur a single time. The ten biggest clones cover about half of the sample.

Collaborating institutions collected whole blood in K2EDTA tubes following their own protocols. For TCRbeta analysis, collaborators shipped samples in one of three forms: frozen whole blood, isolated PBMCs, or DNA extracted from either of those sample types. The source is a human donor in a cohort sampled during active COVID-19. Source material: peripheral blood. Recombination linked TRBV28 to TRBJ1-6; the D gene is unclear. For the CDR3, the sequence is CASKVQYNSPLHF. In nucleotide form, the sequence is TGTGCCAGCAAAGTACAGTATAATTCACCCCTCCACTTT.